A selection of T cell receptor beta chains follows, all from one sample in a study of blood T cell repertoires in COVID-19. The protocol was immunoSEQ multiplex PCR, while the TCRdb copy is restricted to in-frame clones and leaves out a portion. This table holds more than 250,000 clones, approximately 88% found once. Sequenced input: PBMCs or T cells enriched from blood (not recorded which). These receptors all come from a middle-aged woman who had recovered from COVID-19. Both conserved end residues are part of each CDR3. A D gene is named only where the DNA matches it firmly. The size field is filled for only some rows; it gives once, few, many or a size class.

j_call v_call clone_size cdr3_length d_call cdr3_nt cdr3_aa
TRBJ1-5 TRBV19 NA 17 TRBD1 TGTGCCAGTGCCGATCCCGGGACAGGGCATGGCAATCAGCCCCAGCATTTT CASADPGTGHGNQPQHF
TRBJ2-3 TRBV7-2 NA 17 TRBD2 TGTGCCAGCACACTCGCGGCTAGCGGAGGTGCATGGGATACGCAGTATTTT CASTLAASGGAWDTQYF
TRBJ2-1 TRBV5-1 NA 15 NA TGCGCCAGCAGCTTGGGTGGGGGCAGCTACAATGAGCAGTTCTTC CASSLGGGSYNEQFF
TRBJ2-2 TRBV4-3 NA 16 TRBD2 TGCGCCAGCAGCCAGACCAGCGGGAGGTACACCGGGGAGCTGTTTTTT CASSQTSGRYTGELFF
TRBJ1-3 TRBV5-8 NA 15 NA TGTGCCAGCAGGGGGGACACCGGCTCTGGAAACACCATATATTTT CASRGDTGSGNTIYF
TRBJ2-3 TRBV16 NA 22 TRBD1 TGTGCCAGCAGCCAATCTTTAGGACGTCGAGCGTCCGGGACAGGGGGACAAGATACGCAGTATTTT CASSQSLGRRASGTGGQDTQYF
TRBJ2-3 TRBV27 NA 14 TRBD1 TGTGCCAGCAGTTTTGAGGGGGCAAGAGATACGCAGTATTTT CASSFEGARDTQYF
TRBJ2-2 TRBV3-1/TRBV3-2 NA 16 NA TGTGCCAGCAGCCAAGATGTGAGGGATAACACCGGGGAGCTGTTTTTT CASSQDVRDNTGELFF
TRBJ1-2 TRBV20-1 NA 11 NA TGCAGTGCTAGAGACTACTATGGCTACACCTTC CSARDYYGYTF
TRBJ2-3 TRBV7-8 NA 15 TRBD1 TGTGCCAGCAGCTTAGGGACAGGGGGCTCAGATACGCAGTATTTT CASSLGTGGSDTQYF
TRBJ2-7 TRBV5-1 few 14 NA TGCGCCAGCAGCTGGACTAGAGGGGGGTACGAGCAGTACTTC CASSWTRGGYEQYF
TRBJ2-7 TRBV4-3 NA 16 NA TGCGCCAGCAGCCAAGATCTGGCAGGAAACCTCTACGAGCAGTACTTC CASSQDLAGNLYEQYF
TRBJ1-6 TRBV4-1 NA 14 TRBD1 TGCGCCACCAGGACAGGCTCCTATAATTCACCCCTCCACTTT CATRTGSYNSPLHF
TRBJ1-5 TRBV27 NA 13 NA TGTGCCAGCAGACTCCTGCCCAATCAGCCCCAGCATTTT CASRLLPNQPQHF
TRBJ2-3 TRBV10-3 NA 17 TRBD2 TGTGCCACCAACAGTTTAGCGGGAGGGTCCTCCACAGATACGCAGTATTTT CATNSLAGGSSTDTQYF
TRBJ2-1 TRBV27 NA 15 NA TGTGCCAGCAGTTTCTTCCCAGTAAGTTACAATGAGCAGTTCTTC CASSFFPVSYNEQFF
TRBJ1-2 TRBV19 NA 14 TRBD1 TGTGCCAGTAGCACCAACAGGGGTAACTATGGCTACACCTTC CASSTNRGNYGYTF
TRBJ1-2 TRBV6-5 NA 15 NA TGTGCCAGCAGTTCATATAGAGGGAAGGGCTATGGCTACACCTTC CASSSYRGKGYGYTF
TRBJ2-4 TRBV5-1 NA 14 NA TGCGCCAGCAGCTTGATCCCAGGGGAAAACATTCAGTACTTC CASSLIPGENIQYF
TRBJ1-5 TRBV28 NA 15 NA TGTGCCAGCAGTTTAGGGGGGGGAGGAAATCAGCCCCAGCATTTT CASSLGGGGNQPQHF
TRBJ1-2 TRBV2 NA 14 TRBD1 TGTGCCACTAGACAGGGGCCGGGAGGCTATGGCTACACCTTC CATRQGPGGYGYTF
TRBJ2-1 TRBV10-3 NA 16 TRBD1 TGTGCCATCAGCCCAGACAGGGGAAGGGGGTACAATGAGCAGTTCTTC CAISPDRGRGYNEQFF
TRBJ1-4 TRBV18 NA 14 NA TGTGCCAGCTCACCAATGCAGGGGTATGAAAAACTGTTTTTT CASSPMQGYEKLFF
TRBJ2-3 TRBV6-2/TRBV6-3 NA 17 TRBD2 TGTGCCAGCAGTGACCCCGTGGGACTAGCGGGATTAGATACGCAGTATTTT CASSDPVGLAGLDTQYF
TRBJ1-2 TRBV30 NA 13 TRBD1 TGTGCCTGGAGGACAGGGGGGAGGGATGGCTACACCTTC CAWRTGGRDGYTF
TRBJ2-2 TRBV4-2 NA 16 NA TGTGCCAGCAGCCAAGATCCGACTAGTACGAACGGGGAGCTGTTTTTT CASSQDPTSTNGELFF
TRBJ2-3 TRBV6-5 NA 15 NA TGTGCCAGCAGTTACTTAACAGGGAGGGCAGATACGCAGTATTTT CASSYLTGRADTQYF
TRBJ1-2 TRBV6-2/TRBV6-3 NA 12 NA TGTGCCAGCAGTTACACGGGGTATGGCTACACCTTC CASSYTGYGYTF
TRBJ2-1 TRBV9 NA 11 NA TGTGCCAGCAGCGTCGCCGGGGAGCAGTTCTTC CASSVAGEQFF
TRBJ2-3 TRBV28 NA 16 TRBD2 TGTGCCAGCATTTACCATAGCGGGAGGGCCAGGGATACGCAGTATTTT CASIYHSGRARDTQYF
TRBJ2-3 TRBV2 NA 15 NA TGTGCCAGCCGCCCCCACTTGACTAGCACAGATACGCAGTATTTT CASRPHLTSTDTQYF
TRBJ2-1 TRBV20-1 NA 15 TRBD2 TGCAGTGCTAGTTTGGGACTAGCGGGGGTCAATGAGCAGTTCTTC CSASLGLAGVNEQFF
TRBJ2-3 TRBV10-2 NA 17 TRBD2 TGCGCCAGCAGTGAGCCAGGGACTAGCGGGAGGGCCGGTACGCAGTATTTT CASSEPGTSGRAGTQYF
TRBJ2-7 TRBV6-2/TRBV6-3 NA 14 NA TGTGCCAGCAGTTACGTCAGGCCGACCTACGAGCAGTACTTC CASSYVRPTYEQYF
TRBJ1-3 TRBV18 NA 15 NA TGTGCCAGCTCACCAGCGGAGTTGGCTGGAAACACCATATATTTT CASSPAELAGNTIYF
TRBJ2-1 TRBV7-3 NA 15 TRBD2 TGTGCCAGCACCCCGGGACTAGCGGGAAGGTCTGAGCAGTTCTTC CASTPGLAGRSEQFF
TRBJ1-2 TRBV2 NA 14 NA TGTGCCAGCACCGTGACGGGGGGCCGGGATGGCTACACCTTC CASTVTGGRDGYTF
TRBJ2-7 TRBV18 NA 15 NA TGTGCCAGCTCACCTTATTTTGGCAGGGACTACGAGCAGTACTTC CASSPYFGRDYEQYF
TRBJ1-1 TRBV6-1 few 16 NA TGTGCCAGCAGTGAGCACTCCCGGGGGGCAGGCACTGAAGCTTTCTTT CASSEHSRGAGTEAFF
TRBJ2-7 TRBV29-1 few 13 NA TGCAGCGTTGAAGACCAGCCAGGGGACGAGCAGTACTTC CSVEDQPGDEQYF
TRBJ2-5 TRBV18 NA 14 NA TGTGCCAGCTCTCCCCGAGGGCTCCAAGAGACCCAGTACTTC CASSPRGLQETQYF
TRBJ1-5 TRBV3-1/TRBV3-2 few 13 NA TGTGCCAGCAGCGTCCAGGGCAATCAGCCCCAGCATTTT CASSVQGNQPQHF
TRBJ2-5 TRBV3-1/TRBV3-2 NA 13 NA TGTGCCAGCAGCTCAGGACATAAAGAGACCCAGTACTTC CASSSGHKETQYF
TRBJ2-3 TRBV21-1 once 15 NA TGTGCTAGCCGGCGGGCTAGCGGGAATCTAGATACGCAGTATTTT CASRRASGNLDTQYF
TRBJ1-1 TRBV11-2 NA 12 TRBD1 TGTGCCAGCAGCTTCAACAGGGGGCAGGCTTTCTTT CASSFNRGQAFF
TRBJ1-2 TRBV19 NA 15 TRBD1 TGTGCCAGTAGTATAGACACGACAGGGGTCGGTGGCTACACCTTC CASSIDTTGVGGYTF
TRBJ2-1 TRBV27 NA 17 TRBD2 TGTGCCAGCAGTTTATCGATTGTAGCGGGAGTGGCCCATGAGCAGTTCTTC CASSLSIVAGVAHEQFF
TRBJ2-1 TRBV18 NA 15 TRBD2 TGTGCCAGCTCACCCAGGACTAGCCAATACAATGAGCAGTTCTTC CASSPRTSQYNEQFF
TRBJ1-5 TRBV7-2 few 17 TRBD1 TGTGCCAGCAGCTCCGGACAGGGGGCCTATAGCAATCAGCCCCAGCATTTT CASSSGQGAYSNQPQHF
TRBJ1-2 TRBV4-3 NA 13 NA TGCGCCAGCAGCCAATTCAGACTCTATGGCTACACCTTC CASSQFRLYGYTF
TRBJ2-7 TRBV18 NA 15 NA TGTGCCACCACATGGCCCTTAGGAGTGAAAAAGGAGCAGTACTTC CATTWPLGVKKEQYF
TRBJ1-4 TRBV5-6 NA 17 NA TGTGCCAGCAGCTTAAGTGGCAGGGCAGCAACTAATGAAAAACTGTTTTTT CASSLSGRAATNEKLFF
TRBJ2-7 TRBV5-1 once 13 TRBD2 TGCGCCAGCGGCAGGCGGGAGGTGGGCGAGCAGTACTTC CASGRREVGEQYF
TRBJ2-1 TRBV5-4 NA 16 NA TGTGCCAGCAGCTTGGGGGGGCCTAGTAGTAGCAATGAGCAGTTCTTC CASSLGGPSSSNEQFF
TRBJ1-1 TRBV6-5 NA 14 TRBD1 TGTGCCAGCCGTCGTGGGACAGGGAACACTGAAGCTTTCTTT CASRRGTGNTEAFF
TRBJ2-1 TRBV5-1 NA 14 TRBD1 TGCGCCAGCAGCCGGACAGGGGAAGCCAATGAGCAGTTCTTC CASSRTGEANEQFF
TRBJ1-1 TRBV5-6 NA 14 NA TGTGCCAGCAGCTCCTTAGGACACAACACTGAAGCTTTCTTT CASSSLGHNTEAFF
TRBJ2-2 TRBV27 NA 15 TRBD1 TGTGCCAGCGCATCCGAGGGGGCTATAGCCGGGGAGCTGTTTTTT CASASEGAIAGELFF
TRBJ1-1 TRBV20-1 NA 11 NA TGCAGTGCTAGCTGGGGAGCTGAAGCTTTCTTT CSASWGAEAFF
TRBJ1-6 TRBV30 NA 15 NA TGTGCCTGGGCGTCAAAAGGGGGGGGGATTTCACCCCTCCACTTT CAWASKGGGISPLHF